This is a list of T cell receptor beta chains from one sample in a study of Ad26.COV2.S vaccination and SARS-CoV-2 variants. Repertoires were generated with immunoSEQ multiplex PCR, while TCRdb's copy carries only in-frame clones and drops some. The data contain around 300,000 clones, roughly 90% of them singletons. The sample in question was peripheral blood, obtained in a trial of Ad26.COV2.S vaccine versus placebo. These receptors were taken from a person between 18 and 59 years old who received the Ad26.COV2.S COVID-19 vaccine or a placebo. The CDR3 runs from the conserved cysteine through the conserved F or W. A D gene is named only where the DNA matches it firmly.

D gene | V gene | CDR3 protein
- | TRBV5-5 | CASSQGHAIGNTIYF
TRBD2 | TRBV4-2 | CASSQGASGTYEQYF
TRBD1 | TRBV12-5 | CAKLRDSLSYEQYF
- | TRBV18 | CASSPMNSNEQYF
- | TRBV10-3 | CAISEPGPNNSPLHF
- | TRBV5-1 | CASSLDGRWTGELFF
- | TRBV28 | CASSPPPRPTGANVLTF
- | TRBV6-2/TRBV6-3 | CASSPRSYNSPLHF
- | TRBV7-2 | CASSAGAGTQYF
- | TRBV7-9 | CASSLVIGGTEAFF
- | TRBV10-1 | CASRGDTLGEQYF
TRBD1 | TRBV2 | CASRGQDNQPQHF
- | TRBV7-8 | CASSLSAQDPSTTRRLQHF
- | TRBV19 | CASSSRQANQPQHF
TRBD1 | TRBV23-1 | CASSRLGQGCSYEQYF
- | TRBV25-1 | CASSDEGGPNEKLFF
TRBD2 | TRBV7-9 | CASSRFSGSPHEQYF